This TCR beta chain originates from a study of T-cell reconstitution after alpha-beta-depleted transplantation in children. Study observations and caveats: By about two months after transplant, alpha-beta T cells reportedly arose from several hundred graft clones that had expanded.

A word on this clonotype: Its cognate antigen is unknown.

Unique molecular identifiers were incorporated when the TCRbeta library was constructed. MiXCR was run by TCRdb on the PCR reads, yielding one entry per CDR3 protein. The profile shows hundreds of thousands of distinct CDR3 sequences, roughly 16% of them singletons. V lost 3 bases and J 7 bases, leaving 10 bases between the germline ends. The CDR3 sequence is 13 residues long. The germline V gene encodes CDR1 KGHSH and CDR2 LQKENI. The rearrangement joins TRBV18 to TRBJ1-5, with a tentative D call TRBD1 (5 bases). The sample here was PBMCs, mostly from graft donor cells, taken 360 days after TCRalphabeta/CD19-depleted stem cell transplant. The sequence derives from a male patient between 10 and 17 years old who had a stem cell transplant for acute lymphoblastic leukemia, so the T cells may come from the graft donor. As DNA, the CDR3 is TGTGCCAGCTCACCGGGGCAGCAACAGCCCCAGCATTTT. Translated, it gives CASSPGQQQPQHF.